Below, 28 T cell receptor beta chains from the same sample are listed, as sequenced in a study of T-cell reconstitution after alpha-beta-depleted transplantation in children. It was with unique molecular identifiers that the TCRbeta library was prepared. Each CDR3 protein is one row after TCRdb ran MiXCR on the PCR reads. The sample records about 250,000 distinct CDR3 sequences, under 30% being singletons. Source: PBMCs, mostly from graft donor cells, taken 360 days after TCRalphabeta/CD19-depleted stem cell transplant. All receptors come from a female patient aged 2-10 years who had a stem cell transplant for congenital amegakaryocytic thrombocytopenia, so the T cells may come from the graft donor.

The rearrangement uses TRBV5-1 and TRBJ1-1; tentatively, D is TRBD1 (6 bases). V dropped 0 bases and J dropped 0 bases, with 15 bases sitting between them. Germline CDR1 and CDR2: SGHRS and YFSETQ. There are 17 residues in the CDR3. CDR3 in DNA: TGCGCCAGCAGCTTGGACGGAATACAGGGAATGAACACTGAAGCTTTCTTT. Its translation is CASSLDGIQGMNTEAFF.

The chain uses TRBV5-1 and TRBJ1-1, with D perhaps matching TRBD1 (5 bases). CDR1 SGHRS and CDR2 YFSETQ come from the germline V gene. This CDR3 has 12 residues. The V and J ends lost 1 base and 4 bases respectively, with 5 bases between them. CDR3: CASSLRGTEAFF. For the CDR3, the DNA is TGCGCCAGCAGCTTGAGGGGCACTGAAGCTTTCTTT.

The chain joins TRBV9 to TRBJ2-1; 7 nucleotides agree with TRBD2. J was trimmed by 4 bases and V by 2 bases; bases with no gene match: 3. The germline V gene has CDR1 SGDLS and CDR2 YYNGEE. The CDR3 is 14 residues long. CDR3 loop: CASSVSGIYNEQFF. The CDR3 bases are TGTGCCAGCAGCGTCAGCGGGATTTACAATGAGCAGTTCTTC. The entire variable domain, with the rest obtained from reference TRBV9 and TRBJ2-1, is as follows: DSGVTQTPKHLITATGQRVTLRCSPRSGDLSVYWYQQSLDQGLQFLIQYYNGEERAKGNILERFSAQQFPDLHSELNLSSLELGDSALYFCASSVSGIYNEQFFGPGTRLTVL.

This clonotype was seen only a few times. The CDR3 DNA reads TGTGCCAGCAGAAGGGGGGTCAACAATGAGCAGTTCTTC. Its protein is CASRRGVNNEQFF. The chain has TRBV6-2 or TRBV6-3 and TRBJ2-1; D tentatively fits TRBD1 or TRBD2 (6 bases each). CDR1 and CDR2 (germline): MNHEY, SVGEGT. The CDR3 covers 13 residues. Trimming cost V 6 bases and J 5 bases, with 11 bases left between them.

A few counts support this clonotype. The chain employs TRBV5-1 and TRBJ1-6, with a tentative D call TRBD1 (6 bases). Germline CDR1 is SGHRS and CDR2 is YFSETQ. The CDR3 spans 16 residues. Between the trimmed V and J ends, which lost 4 bases and 0 bases, there was a span of 11 bases. CDR3 in DNA: TGCGCCAGCAGCCCGACAGGACGCTCCTATAATTCACCCCTCCACTTT. Translating it yields CASSPTGRSYNSPLHF. The full variable domain, rest sourced from reference TRBV5-1 and TRBJ1-6, is KAGVTQTPRYLIKTRGQQVTLSCSPISGHRSVSWYQQTPGQGLQFLFEYFSETQRNKGNFPGRFSGRQFSNSRSEMNVSTLELGDSALYLCASSPTGRSYNSPLHFGNGTRLTVT.

This chain connects TRBV12-3 or TRBV12-4 to TRBJ1-2; D not resolved. The CDR3 length is 12 residues. V shed 3 bases and J shed 5 bases, with 7 bases lying between them. As DNA, the CDR3 is TGTGCCAGCAGTTTTCTCGGATATGGCTACACCTTC. Protein: CASSFLGYGYTF.

This clonotype was observed a few times. This chain joins TRBV12-3 or TRBV12-4 and TRBJ2-5, with D uncertain. The length of the CDR3 is 13 residues. Trimming cost V 3 bases and J 5 bases, with 10 bases left between them. The CDR3 region has the DNA TGTGCCAGCAGTTTCGGTGGGTCCGAGACCCAGTACTTC. Translated: CASSFGGSETQYF.

This clonotype showed up just once. V and J are TRBV28 and TRBJ2-5; D remains ambiguous. Germline V gene sequence: CDR1 MDHEN, CDR2 SYDVKM. The ends were cut back, 6 bases at V and 4 bases at J, with 24 bases in the middle. This CDR3 region has 17 residues. Here the CDR3 DNA reads TGTGCCAGCAGCCGAGGCCTAAGCCCCCACGCTCTAGAGACCCAGTACTTC. Its protein is CASSRGLSPHALETQYF.

In its sample, this clonotype was seen once. The CDR3 carries no conserved terminal phenylalanine or tryptophan, so it likely arises from a read error. In DNA, the CDR3 is TGTGCCAGCAGCTCTAGAGGAGCAGAGGGAACCTATGGCTACACCTCC. Its translation is CASSSRGAEGTYGYTS. The V call is TRBV11-2, the J call TRBJ1-2; D remains unclear. The CDR3 consists of 16 residues. The germline V and J ends were trimmed by 4 bases and 4 bases, with 19 bases remaining between them. The germline V gene encodes CDR1 SGHAT and CDR2 FQNNGV.

This chain connects TRBV28 to TRBJ2-3; 7 nucleotides align to TRBD1. The length of the CDR3 is 17 residues. Germline CDR1 and CDR2: MDHEN and SYDVKM. Losses at the gene ends were 5 bases for V and 0 bases for J; bases not matched to a gene: 11. CDR3 region: CASSIRSGGASTDTQYF. CDR3 DNA sequence: TGTGCCAGCAGTATCAGATCAGGGGGTGCTAGCACAGATACGCAGTATTTT.

A few counts support this clonotype. The V call is TRBV6-2 or TRBV6-3, the J call TRBJ2-7, with 7 bases that match TRBD1. The ends lost 7 bases at V and 3 bases at J; junction bases unmatched: 9. Germline V gives CDR1 MNHEY, CDR2 SVGEGT. The CDR3 covers 14 residues. The CDR3 sequence is CASTHGTVGYEQYF. Here the CDR3 DNA reads TGTGCCAGCACCCACGGGACAGTAGGCTACGAGCAGTACTTC.

CDR3 in amino acids: CASSYSAGSNTDTQYF. The CDR3 DNA is TGTGCCAGCAGTTACTCGGCAGGGTCCAACACAGATACGCAGTATTTT. The chain carries TRBV6-5 and TRBJ2-3; D may be TRBD1 (5 bases). V was pared by 0 bases and J by 2 bases, with 12 bases between. Germline loops: CDR1 MNHEY, CDR2 SVGAGI. This CDR3 region has 16 residues.

Only a few counts were recorded for this clonotype. The chain links TRBV21-1 to TRBJ2-6. TRBV21-1 is marked as a pseudogene. CDR3 size: 16 residues. The CDR3 loop reads CASSKLGFVGANVLTF. As DNA, the CDR3 is TGTGCCAGCAGCAAATTGGGGTTCGTTGGGGCCAACGTCCTGACTTTC.

The rearrangement uses TRBV7-9 and TRBJ2-3, with 14 bases identical to TRBD2. The CDR3 runs 18 residues. Losses at the gene ends were 5 bases for V and 2 bases for J; bases not matched to a gene: 9. The germline CDR1 and CDR2 sequences are SEHNR and FQNEAQ (reference sequence). The CDR3 nucleotides read TGTGCCAGCAGCGGTCCGGGACTAGCGGGAGACCTCACAGATACGCAGTATTTT. Its translation is CASSGPGLAGDLTDTQYF. Filled out from reference TRBV7-9 and TRBJ2-3, the complete variable domain reads DTGVSQNPRHKITKRGQNVTFRCDPISEHNRLYWYRQTLGQGPEFLTYFQNEAQLEKSRLLSDRFSAERPKGSFSTLEIQRTEQGDSAMYLCASSGPGLAGDLTDTQYFGPGTRLTVL.

This clonotype was seen a few times. The V and J genes are TRBV4-3 and TRBJ1-1; the D is unclear. V was pared by 4 bases and J by 4 bases, with 13 bases between. CDR1 and CDR2 (germline): LGHNA, YSLEER. CDR3 length: 14 residues. The CDR3 bases are TGCGCCAGCAGCCCCCTGACTGGAGGCACTGAAGCTTTCTTT. Translated, it gives CASSPLTGGTEAFF.

The V gene is TRBV28, the J gene TRBJ2-3, with D maybe TRBD2 (6 bases). Trimming shortened V by 7 bases and J by 1 base, and 24 bases separated the two germline ends. This CDR3 has 18 residues. Looked up from germline, CDR1 is MDHEN and CDR2 is SYDVKM. The CDR3 here is CASTRIDGGTAGTDTQYF. CDR3 DNA: TGTGCCAGCACAAGGATCGACGGCGGGACCGCCGGCACAGATACGCAGTATTTT.

This chain links TRBV12-3 or TRBV12-4 with TRBJ2-7; D unresolved. Deletions cut 3 bases from V and 2 bases from J, with 14 bases between. The CDR3 runs 15 residues. The chain's CDR3 is CASSLRWAVAYEQYF. For the CDR3, the DNA is TGTGCCAGCAGTTTGCGGTGGGCGGTAGCCTACGAGCAGTACTTC.

The gene calls are TRBV20-1 and TRBJ1-1, with a tentative D call TRBD1 (5 bases). The ends were cut back, 3 bases at V and 8 bases at J, with 19 bases in the middle. There are 14 residues in the CDR3. The V gene's germline CDR1 is DFQATT and CDR2 SNEGSKA (reference sequence). CDR3 bases: TGCAGTGCTAGCCACCCCGGGGGGGTTTTAGAAGCTTTCTTT. This encodes CSASHPGGVLEAFF.

The chain carries TRBV4-2 and TRBJ2-7, with TRBD2 matching over 12 bases. Trimming took 2 bases from V and 4 from J; bases not matched to a gene: 6. Germline CDR1 and CDR2: LGHNA and YNFKEQ. The CDR3 runs 16 residues. In DNA, the CDR3 is TGTGCCAGCAGCCAACCTAGCGGGGGGGAAATATACGAGCAGTACTTC. It is translated as CASSQPSGGEIYEQYF.

This clonotype has more than one count but fewer than ten. This chain uses TRBV20-1 with TRBJ2-3; a weak D match, TRBD2 (5 bases). The CDR3 is 13 amino acids. The germline V and J ends were trimmed by 1 base and 5 bases, with 10 bases remaining between them. The germline gives CDR1 DFQATT, CDR2 SNEGSKA (reference sequence). In nucleotides, the CDR3 is TGCAGTGCTAGAGGGGGAGAGGGAGATACGCAGTATTTT. Encoded protein: CSARGGEGDTQYF.

The rearrangement links TRBV7-2 to TRBJ2-2; no firm D call. Trimming took off 8 bases at V and 0 bases at J, with 13 bases between the two ends. The CDR3 contains 15 residues. Germline loops: CDR1 SGHTA, CDR2 FQGNSA. CDR3 nucleotide sequence: TGTGCCAGCGTCGGCAAAAGTGCGAACACCGGGGAGCTGTTTTTT. This encodes CASVGKSANTGELFF.

There are a few counts of this clonotype. The chain employs TRBV2 and TRBJ2-7; 7 nucleotides agree with TRBD1. The trim removed 8 bases at V and 3 bases at J, leaving 10 bases unmatched. Germline loops: CDR1 SNHLY, CDR2 FYNNEI. This CDR3 comprises 14 residues. CDR3 loop: CASLRQGPHYEQYF. In DNA form, the CDR3 reads TGTGCCAGCCTACGACAGGGACCTCACTACGAGCAGTACTTC.

This clonotype was seen just once. The chain links TRBV20-1 to TRBJ2-5; D is undetermined. V lost 0 bases to trimming and J lost 5 bases, with 16 bases between them. CDR1 and CDR2 from the germline V gene are DFQATT and SNEGSKA (reference sequence). The CDR3 extends over 15 amino acids. The CDR3 bases are TGCAGTGCTAGAGATATTCTAGACCTCCGTGAGACCCAGTACTTC. As protein: CSARDILDLRETQYF.

This rearrangement joins TRBV4-1 to TRBJ2-7, with 13 nucleotides matching TRBD2. V shed 0 bases, J shed 0 bases, and the junction held 11 bases outside the gene matches. The CDR3 totals 20 residues. CDR1 and CDR2 (germline): MGHRA, YSYEKL. CDR3 nucleotide sequence: TGCGCCAGCAGCCAAGAGGGCGGACTAGCGGGGGCCGTAAACTCCTACGAGCAGTACTTC. Translation gives CASSQEGGLAGAVNSYEQYF.

The V and J genes are TRBV5-1 and TRBJ2-7, with 10 bases fitting TRBD1. V was clipped by 1 base and J by 4 bases; unmatched bases: 23. The CDR3 contains 21 residues. Germline assignment: CDR1 SGHRS and CDR2 YFSETQ. The CDR3 spells CASSLFLSLRDRGMKSYEQYF. The CDR3 nucleotides are TGCGCCAGCAGCTTGTTTCTCTCTCTCAGGGACAGGGGAATGAAGAGTTACGAGCAGTACTTC.

The rearrangement uses TRBV12-3 or TRBV12-4 and TRBJ2-1; D is ambiguous. This CDR3 region has 14 residues. V was cut by 4 bases and J by 8 bases, with 15 bases left in between. Here the CDR3 reads CASSSVVGGDEQFF. As DNA, the CDR3 is TGTGCCAGCAGTTCGGTGGTGGGCGGCGATGAGCAGTTCTTC.

This chain uses TRBV5-5 with TRBJ2-2, with 8 bases identical to TRBD1. This CDR3 has 17 amino acids. V gave up 0 bases and J gave up 1 base; unmatched junction bases: 5. CDR1 is SGHKS and CDR2 is YYEKEE in the germline V gene (reference sequence). The CDR3: CASSLATGGRNTGELFF. CDR3 in DNA: TGTGCCAGCAGCTTGGCTACAGGGGGAAGGAACACCGGGGAGCTGTTTTTT.

This clonotype was seen repeatedly, ten times or more. The CDR3 is CASSLIGDEQFF. As DNA, the CDR3 is TGTGCCAGCAGTTTAATCGGCGATGAGCAGTTCTTC. This chain joins TRBV27 and TRBJ2-1, with D uncertain. Trimming removed 2 bases from V and 8 bases from J, with 7 bases in between. The CDR3 consists of 12 residues. Germline V lookup: CDR1 MNHEY, CDR2 SMNVEV (reference sequence).